Listed here are 28 T cell receptor beta chains from one sample, sequenced in a study of identical twins. A single record per CDR3 protein comes from TCRdb applying MiXCR to the 5' RACE reads. The data hold about 1.7 million distinct CDR3 sequences, with under 35% observed a single time. Sequenced: cord blood. These receptors came from a newborn girl in good health.

This clonotype was counted ten times or more. This chain connects TRBV29-1 to TRBJ1-1, with TRBD1 matching over 7 bases. The CDR3 length is 15 residues. The ends lost 6 bases at V and 3 bases at J; junction bases unmatched: 13. The V gene's germline CDR1 is SQVTM and CDR2 ANQGSEA. CDR3: CSVLNPQGQDTEAFF. The CDR3 nucleotides are TGCAGCGTACTCAACCCACAGGGGCAGGACACTGAAGCTTTCTTT. The variable domain in full, completed from reference TRBV29-1 and TRBJ1-1, reads SAVISQKPSRDICQRGTSLTIQCQVDSQVTMMFWYRQQPGQSLTLIATANQGSEATYESGFVIDKFPISRPNLTFSTLTVSNMSPEDSSIYLCSVLNPQGQDTEAFFGQGTRLTVV.

This rearrangement joins TRBV6-5 to TRBJ2-5; D gene ambiguous. The J call is uncertain, as TRBJ2-1 better fits the DNA end. The germline V gene encodes CDR1 MNHEY and CDR2 SVGAGI. The length of the CDR3 is 16 residues. CDR3 loop: CASKRTSTISQETQFF. In DNA form, the CDR3 reads TGTGCCAGCAAGAGGACCTCTACAATAAGCCAAGAGACCCAGTTCTTC.

This clonotype has just a few counts. J is TRBJ1-5 and V is TRBV21-1; the table's D call of TRBD1 was not tested on the DNA. TRBV21-1 is a documented pseudogene. CDR3 length: 16 residues. The CDR3 loop is CASSKGRVTGNQPQHF. The CDR3 coding sequence is TGTGCCAGCAGCAAAGGCCGGGTAACGGGGAATCAGCCCCAGCATTTT.

The gene calls are TRBV9 and TRBJ2-7, with D perhaps TRBD2 (5 bases). Looked up from germline, CDR1 is SGDLS and CDR2 is YYNGEE. The CDR3 is made up of 12 amino acids. Trimming removed 5 bases at V and 7 bases at J, with 13 bases between. CDR3 sequence: CASSQRYNEQYF. The DNA of the CDR3 is TGTGCCAGCAGTCAGCGGTACAATGAGCAGTACTTC.

This clonotype was recorded a few times. The V gene is TRBV3-1, the J gene TRBJ2-1; D uncertain. Germline V gene lookup returns CDR1 LGHDT and CDR2 YNNKEL (reference sequence). The CDR3 runs 13 residues. Trimming removed 0 bases at V and 15 bases at J, with 15 bases between. CDR3 sequence (DNA): TGTGCCAGCAGCCAAGATAGGGCAGGTGAAGGGTTCTTC. It specifies CASSQDRAGEGFF.

This clonotype came up many times. The chain joins TRBV7-2 to TRBJ1-2; D is unresolved. Germline V gene data show CDR1 as SGHTA and CDR2 as FQGNSA. This CDR3 spans 13 amino acids. The germline V and J ends were trimmed by 3 bases and 4 bases, with 9 bases remaining between them. The CDR3 coding sequence is TGTGCCAGCAGCTTTCTCAGGTTCTATGGCTACACCTTC. This gives the protein CASSFLRFYGYTF.

This clonotype was recorded only once. V usage is TRBV27 and J usage is TRBJ1-5; 8 positions agree with TRBD1. This CDR3 is 16 amino acids long. Germline values: CDR1 MNHEY, CDR2 SMNVEV (reference sequence). V lost 5 bases, J lost 4 bases, and 10 bases stayed unmatched. The CDR3 sequence is CASSNNRDRWNQPQHF. For the CDR3, the DNA is TGTGCCAGCAGTAATAACCGGGACAGGTGGAATCAGCCCCAGCATTTT.

The chain has TRBV4-2 and TRBJ2-6; the D is unclear. Germline values: CDR1 LGHNA, CDR2 YNFKEQ. This CDR3 spans 19 amino acids. With 4 bases removed from V and 0 bases from J, the gap between germline ends came to 19 bases. For the CDR3, the DNA is TGTGCCAGCAGCCTAAGTATTGACTGGAACTTCTCTGGGGCCAACGTCCTGACTTTC. It translates to CASSLSIDWNFSGANVLTF.

The V gene is TRBV24-1, the J gene TRBJ2-7; possibly TRBD1 for D (7 bases). Looked up from germline, CDR1 is KGHDR and CDR2 is SFDVKD. Trimming removed 0 bases from V and 3 bases from J, with 17 bases in between. The CDR3 runs to 17 residues. CDR3: CATSDLRGTVYCYEQYF. The CDR3 DNA is TGTGCCACCAGTGATTTGCGCGGGACAGTCTACTGCTACGAGCAGTACTTC.

This chain links TRBV5-5 with TRBJ2-2, with 10 bases aligning to TRBD2. Germline V gene lookup returns CDR1 SGHKS and CDR2 YYEKEE (reference sequence). J lost 5 bases, V lost 0 bases, and 10 bases had no gene match. The CDR3 spans 18 residues. The DNA for the CDR3 is TGTGCCAGCAGCTTGGTTCCTAGCGGGGGCATCGGTACCGGGGAGCTGTTTTTT. Its protein product is CASSLVPSGGIGTGELFF.

This clonotype came up a few times. The chain carries TRBV3-1 and TRBJ2-3, with a possible D match to TRBD2 (5 bases). Germline values: CDR1 LGHDT, CDR2 YNNKEL (reference sequence). This CDR3 is built from 17 residues. V gave up 4 bases and J gave up 5 bases, with 22 bases separating them. CDR3 coding DNA: TGTGCCAGCAGCCCAGGAACGGGCGGGCCTTTGGGAGATACGCAGTATTTT. It translates to CASSPGTGGPLGDTQYF.

The CDR3 spells CASSMDRGGNQPQHF. The CDR3 DNA follows: TGTGCCAGCAGTATGGACAGGGGGGGCAATCAGCCCCAGCATTTT. This chain connects TRBV6-5 to TRBJ1-5; 10 bases are a match to TRBD1. Germline CDR1 MNHEY, CDR2 SVGAGI. The CDR3 length is 15 residues. V shed 5 bases and J 2 bases; nucleotides not matched to a gene: 3.

The chain has TRBV11-2 and TRBJ2-7; D ambiguous. Germline V CDR1 and CDR2: SGHAT, FQNNGV. CDR3 length: 13 amino acids. V was trimmed by 3 bases and J by 4 bases, leaving 10 bases between them. In DNA form, the CDR3 reads TGTGCCAGCAGCTTCAACCAGTTTTACGAGCAGTACTTC. Protein sequence: CASSFNQFYEQYF. The full variable domain, with the rest looked up from reference TRBV11-2 and TRBJ2-7, is EAGVAQSPRYKIIEKRQSVAFWCNPISGHATLYWYQQILGQGPKLLIQFQNNGVVDDSQLPKDRFSAERLKGVDSTLKIQPAKLEDSAVYLCASSFNQFYEQYFGPGTRLTVT.

The CDR3 sequence: CASSLQTSVLAKNIQYF. As DNA, the CDR3 is TGTGCCAGCAGCTTGCAGACTAGCGTGTTAGCCAAAAACATTCAGTACTTC. V is TRBV5-4 and J is TRBJ2-4, with TRBD2 matching 8 bases. The V gene's germline CDR1 is SGHNT and CDR2 YYREEE (reference sequence). V lost 1 base and J lost 0; bases outside the gene matches: 6. The CDR3 is made up of 17 amino acids.

The DNA for the CDR3 is TGTGCCAGCGGGAGCGGGGTTGGGGAGACCCAGTACTTC. Residues: CASGSGVGETQYF. This chain connects TRBV6-2 or TRBV6-3 to TRBJ2-7, with 7 bases lining up with TRBD2. The last part of the DNA fits TRBJ2-5 better; the J call may be wrong. This CDR3 region has 13 residues. Germline CDR1 is MNHEY and CDR2 is SVGEGT.

This chain uses TRBV20-1 with TRBJ2-1; D is unresolved. The CDR3 is 13 amino acids. V dropped 0 bases and J dropped 8 bases, with 11 bases sitting between them. The germline gives CDR1 DFQATT, CDR2 SNEGSKA (reference sequence). The CDR3, as DNA: TGCAGTGCTAGAGACTTACCGGTCGATGAGCAGTTCTTC. It is translated as CSARDLPVDEQFF.

For the CDR3, the DNA is TGCAGTGCGAGACAAAAGCCACTAGCGGGAGGTGAGCAGTTCTTC. Amino acids: CSARQKPLAGGEQFF. The rearrangement uses TRBV20-1 and TRBJ2-1, with 12 nucleotides matching TRBD2. The V segment lost 6 bases and the J segment 9 bases; nucleotides outside the gene matches: 12. CDR1 DFQATT and CDR2 SNEGSKA come from the germline V gene (reference sequence). The CDR3 spans 15 residues.

The chain carries TRBV20-1 and TRBJ2-7; 9 positions match TRBD2. V dropped 7 bases and J dropped 2; count of bases not matched to a gene: 12. CDR1 DFQATT and CDR2 SNEGSKA come from the germline V gene (reference sequence). CDR3 length: 15 amino acids. The CDR3 protein is CSEWAGGMSTYEQYF. The CDR3 nucleotides are TGCAGTGAGTGGGCGGGAGGGATGTCAACCTACGAGCAGTACTTC.

As regards this clonotype: One end of the junction varies from germline; a read error may be responsible. The chain employs TRBV7-7 and TRBJ1-5; D not certain. The germline gives CDR1 SSHAT, CDR2 FNYEAQ (reference sequence). There are 16 residues in the CDR3. The CDR3 loop is CASSLATAKMNQPQHF. The CDR3 region has the DNA TGTGCTAGCAGCTTAGCCACAGCTAAGATGAATCAGCCCCAGCATTTT.

The chain combines TRBV5-1 with TRBJ1-2, with 7 positions matching TRBD1. Trimming cost V 7 bases and J 2 bases; bases outside gene matches: 8. In germline, CDR1 is SGHRS, CDR2 YFSETQ. The CDR3 totals 14 residues. The CDR3 sequence is CASRRDSSNYGYTF. CDR3 in DNA: TGCGCCAGCCGGCGGGACAGCTCGAACTATGGCTACACCTTC.

This clonotype has a handful of counts. This sequence joins TRBV6-6 and TRBJ2-3; 12 bases align to TRBD2. This CDR3 is 17 amino acids long. The germline V gene has CDR1 MNHNY and CDR2 SVGAGI (reference sequence). V lost 5 bases, J lost 1 base, and 7 bases stayed unmatched. The CDR3 sequence is CASSPGLAGGGTDTQYF. As DNA, the CDR3 is TGTGCCAGCAGTCCTGGGCTAGCGGGAGGGGGCACAGATACGCAGTATTTT.

This clonotype has just a few counts. The chain combines TRBV27 with TRBJ2-2; D may be TRBD1 or TRBD2 (5 bases each). Germline CDR1 and CDR2: MNHEY and SMNVEV (reference sequence). Trimming pared 5 bases from V and 2 bases from J, leaving 12 bases between. The CDR3 spans 15 residues. CDR3 bases: TGTGCCAGCAGTCCCCGGTGGGACAACACCGGGGAGCTGTTTTTT. Encoded protein: CASSPRWDNTGELFF.

The chain has TRBV29-1 and TRBJ2-1; TRBD1 is a possible D gene (6 bases). The DNA end is more similar to TRBJ2-7, so the J call may be wrong. Germline CDR1 is SQVTM and CDR2 is ANQGSEA. The CDR3 is made up of 14 amino acids. CDR3 bases: TGCAGCGTTGTTGGGGGCCGCTCCTACAATGAGCAGTACTTC. Encoded protein: CSVVGGRSYNEQYF.

To note about this clonotype: A read error is likely, as this CDR3 ends without the conserved phenylalanine or tryptophan. The chain has TRBV24-1 and TRBJ1-2, with TRBD1 as a possible D gene (5 bases). The CDR3 is 13 residues long. V was shortened by 7 bases and J by 4 bases, with 12 bases between the two germline ends. Germline-derived CDR1 and CDR2 are KGHDR and SFDVKD. Written as DNA, the CDR3 is TGTGCCACCAGCGGTGGGACCGCCTATGGCTACACCGTC. Protein sequence: CATSGGTAYGYTV.

J is TRBJ2-6 and V is TRBV10-3, with no clear D. CDR1 and CDR2 (germline): ENHRY, SYGVKD. This CDR3 contains 12 residues. V was shortened by 9 bases and J by 0 bases, with 3 bases between the two germline ends. CDR3 bases: TGTGCCATGCACTCTGGGGCCAACGTCCTGACTTTC. Its translation is CAMHSGANVLTF.

This rearrangement joins TRBV7-9 to TRBJ1-1; D unresolved. V shed 5 bases and J shed 0 bases, with 10 bases lying between them. The CDR3 consists of 14 residues. Germline V gene sequence: CDR1 SEHNR, CDR2 FQNEAQ (reference sequence). Here the CDR3 DNA reads TGTGCCAGCAGCCACCCGCAGTTGAACACTGAAGCTTTCTTT. As protein: CASSHPQLNTEAFF. The full variable domain, rest sourced from reference TRBV7-9 and TRBJ1-1, is DTGVSQNPRHKITKRGQNVTFRCDPISEHNRLYWYRQTLGQGPEFLTYFQNEAQLEKSRLLSDRFSAERPKGSFSTLEIQRTEQGDSAMYLCASSHPQLNTEAFFGQGTRLTVV.

This clonotype occurred many times. The chain couples TRBV5-1 to TRBJ2-5; D perhaps matches TRBD2 (6 bases). Germline assignment: CDR1 SGHRS and CDR2 YFSETQ. The CDR3 is 13 amino acids. With 1 base removed from V and 3 bases from J, the gap between germline ends came to 7 bases. The CDR3 spells CASSLQREETQYF. CDR3 DNA sequence: TGCGCCAGCAGCTTGCAGCGGGAAGAGACCCAGTACTTC.

This clonotype was found a few times. This rearrangement joins TRBV14 to TRBJ2-5, with D possibly matching TRBD1 (6 bases). Germline assignment: CDR1 SGHDN and CDR2 FVKESK. The CDR3 is 16 residues long. The germline V and J ends were trimmed by 2 bases and 0 bases, with 13 bases remaining between them. The CDR3 spells CASSQSPTGYQETQYF. The CDR3 coding sequence is TGTGCCAGCAGCCAATCACCGACAGGTTACCAAGAGACCCAGTACTTC.